This is a list of T cell receptor beta chains from one sample in a study of blood T cell repertoires in COVID-19. The data were produced by immunoSEQ multiplex PCR, yet TCRdb's version contains in-frame clones alone and is incomplete. The sample has about 310,000 clones, 85% seen once. The sequencing input was PBMCs or T cells enriched from blood (not recorded which). The receptor source for this set is a woman aged 25 to 39 who had been exposed to COVID-19. The CDR3 runs from the conserved cysteine through the conserved F or W. The order of the fields is D gene, V gene, J gene, clone size, CDR3 protein, CDR3 DNA. The D gene is left open where the match is weak. Size is omitted from some rows. Given values are once, few, many or a class for expanded clones.

d_call: TRBD1; v_call: TRBV6-5; j_call: TRBJ1-2; clone_size: -; cdr3_aa: CASSPKTGGGYGYTF; cdr3_nt: TGTGCCAGCAGTCCCAAGACAGGGGGCGGCTATGGCTACACCTTC
d_call: TRBD1; v_call: TRBV5-4; j_call: TRBJ1-1; clone_size: -; cdr3_aa: CASSAGQGRFTEAFF; cdr3_nt: TGTGCCAGCAGCGCCGGACAGGGAAGATTCACTGAAGCTTTCTTT
d_call: -; v_call: TRBV5-6; j_call: TRBJ1-2; clone_size: once; cdr3_aa: CASSLVGGGRLLGYTF; cdr3_nt: TGTGCCAGCAGCTTGGTAGGCGGGGGTCGATTGCTGGGCTACACCTTC
d_call: TRBD1; v_call: TRBV30; j_call: TRBJ1-4; clone_size: -; cdr3_aa: CAWTTGALEKLFF; cdr3_nt: TGTGCCTGGACGACAGGGGCATTGGAAAAACTGTTTTTT
d_call: -; v_call: TRBV12-3/TRBV12-4; j_call: TRBJ1-2; clone_size: -; cdr3_aa: CASSTKGYTF; cdr3_nt: TGTGCCAGCAGTACTAAAGGCTACACCTTC
d_call: TRBD2; v_call: TRBV28; j_call: TRBJ2-7; clone_size: few; cdr3_aa: CASFDQGLAGEGSYEQYF; cdr3_nt: TGTGCCAGCTTCGACCAGGGACTAGCGGGAGAGGGGTCCTACGAGCAGTACTTC
d_call: -; v_call: TRBV9; j_call: TRBJ1-5; clone_size: -; cdr3_aa: CASSPGSNQPQHF; cdr3_nt: TGTGCCAGCAGCCCCGGGTCCAATCAGCCCCAGCATTTT
d_call: TRBD2; v_call: TRBV5-8; j_call: TRBJ2-1; clone_size: once; cdr3_aa: CATPGGNEQFF; cdr3_nt: TGTGCCACCCCGGGGGGCAATGAGCAGTTCTTC
d_call: -; v_call: TRBV28; j_call: TRBJ1-2; clone_size: once; cdr3_aa: CASSLGAYGYTF; cdr3_nt: TGTGCCAGTAGTTTGGGGGCGTATGGCTACACCTTC
d_call: TRBD1; v_call: TRBV7-3; j_call: TRBJ2-6; clone_size: -; cdr3_aa: CASSSTGSGANVLTF; cdr3_nt: TGTGCCAGCAGCTCGACAGGGTCTGGGGCCAACGTCCTGACTTTC
d_call: TRBD2; v_call: TRBV4-1; j_call: TRBJ2-6; clone_size: -; cdr3_aa: CASSQPSGQNFKGANVLTF; cdr3_nt: TGCGCCAGCAGCCAACCTAGCGGGCAAAACTTCAAGGGGGCCAACGTCCTGACTTTC
d_call: TRBD2; v_call: TRBV4-2; j_call: TRBJ2-5; clone_size: -; cdr3_aa: CASSPGKGIAGETQYF; cdr3_nt: TGTGCCAGCAGCCCCGGAAAGGGAATAGCGGGGGAGACCCAGTACTTC
d_call: -; v_call: TRBV19; j_call: TRBJ1-1; clone_size: -; cdr3_aa: CASISLMNTEAFF; cdr3_nt: TGTGCCAGTATTAGCCTCATGAACACTGAAGCTTTCTTT
d_call: TRBD1; v_call: TRBV7-2; j_call: TRBJ1-2; clone_size: -; cdr3_aa: CASSLVRQTGSHGYTF; cdr3_nt: TGTGCCAGCAGCTTAGTTCGACAGACAGGGAGCCATGGCTACACCTTC
d_call: -; v_call: TRBV27; j_call: TRBJ2-2; clone_size: -; cdr3_aa: CASSFGGTGELFF; cdr3_nt: TGTGCCAGCAGTTTCGGGGGCACCGGGGAGCTGTTTTTT
d_call: TRBD2; v_call: TRBV30; j_call: TRBJ2-5; clone_size: -; cdr3_aa: CAWSVTGTSKETQYF; cdr3_nt: TGTGCCTGGAGTGTCACCGGGACTAGCAAAGAGACCCAGTACTTC
d_call: TRBD1; v_call: TRBV7-9; j_call: TRBJ1-6; clone_size: -; cdr3_aa: CASSSGTGGTSPLHF; cdr3_nt: TGTGCCAGCAGTTCCGGGACAGGGGGAACTTCACCCCTCCACTTT
d_call: TRBD1; v_call: TRBV5-1; j_call: TRBJ1-6; clone_size: -; cdr3_aa: CASRDPGQGYSPLHF; cdr3_nt: TGCGCCAGCCGGGACCCGGGACAGGGATATTCACCCCTCCACTTT
d_call: -; v_call: TRBV28; j_call: TRBJ1-1; clone_size: -; cdr3_aa: CASSALDFNGGDTEAFF; cdr3_nt: TGTGCCAGCAGTGCCTTGGATTTCAACGGGGGAGACACTGAAGCTTTCTTT
d_call: -; v_call: TRBV2; j_call: TRBJ1-2; clone_size: -; cdr3_aa: CASTRRGAVYGYTF; cdr3_nt: TGTGCCAGCACAAGGAGGGGAGCTGTCTATGGCTACACCTTC
d_call: -; v_call: TRBV4-1; j_call: TRBJ1-5; clone_size: once; cdr3_aa: CASSHSQGDSNQPQHF; cdr3_nt: TGCGCCAGCAGCCATTCCCAGGGTGATAGCAATCAGCCCCAGCATTTT
d_call: TRBD1; v_call: TRBV28; j_call: TRBJ1-1; clone_size: -; cdr3_aa: CASRSRDRSLMNTEAFF; cdr3_nt: TGTGCCAGCAGAAGTCGGGACAGGAGTCTCATGAACACTGAAGCTTTCTTT
d_call: -; v_call: TRBV5-4; j_call: TRBJ1-1; clone_size: -; cdr3_aa: CASSFRDREAFF; cdr3_nt: TGTGCCAGCAGCTTCCGGGATCGGGAAGCTTTCTTT
d_call: -; v_call: TRBV28; j_call: TRBJ2-1; clone_size: -; cdr3_aa: CASSLFSGGRYNEQFF; cdr3_nt: TGTGCCAGCAGTTTATTTAGCGGCGGTCGGTACAATGAGCAGTTCTTC
d_call: TRBD2; v_call: TRBV28; j_call: TRBJ2-1; clone_size: -; cdr3_aa: CASLTRGGLNEQFF; cdr3_nt: TGTGCCAGCCTGACCCGGGGGGGTCTCAATGAGCAGTTCTTC
d_call: TRBD1; v_call: TRBV27; j_call: TRBJ1-5; clone_size: -; cdr3_aa: CAGLPGQGDLGRNQPQHF; cdr3_nt: TGTGCCGGACTTCCGGGACAGGGGGATTTAGGGCGCAATCAGCCCCAGCATTTT
d_call: -; v_call: TRBV4-1; j_call: TRBJ1-1; clone_size: -; cdr3_aa: CASSQERGSHEAFF; cdr3_nt: TGCGCCAGCAGCCAAGAAAGGGGCAGCCACGAAGCTTTCTTT
d_call: -; v_call: TRBV18; j_call: TRBJ1-4; clone_size: -; cdr3_aa: CASSQNRDREKLFF; cdr3_nt: TGTGCCAGCTCACAAAACAGGGATCGCGAAAAACTGTTTTTT
d_call: -; v_call: TRBV27; j_call: TRBJ2-2; clone_size: -; cdr3_aa: CASRQGGAGELFF; cdr3_nt: TGTGCCAGCAGACAGGGAGGGGCCGGGGAGCTGTTTTTT
d_call: -; v_call: TRBV20-1; j_call: TRBJ1-5; clone_size: few; cdr3_aa: CSASPGSLLPQHF; cdr3_nt: TGCAGTGCTAGTCCGGGGTCGCTGCTTCCCCAGCATTTT
d_call: -; v_call: TRBV27; j_call: TRBJ1-1; clone_size: few; cdr3_aa: CASSLGAAYTEAFF; cdr3_nt: TGTGCCAGCAGTTTAGGGGCAGCCTACACTGAAGCTTTCTTT
d_call: TRBD1; v_call: TRBV7-9; j_call: TRBJ1-1; clone_size: -; cdr3_aa: CASSQDRVPEAFF; cdr3_nt: TGTGCCAGCAGCCAAGACAGGGTACCTGAAGCTTTCTTT
d_call: TRBD1; v_call: TRBV18; j_call: TRBJ2-5; clone_size: -; cdr3_aa: CASSFRDRKETQYF; cdr3_nt: TGTGCCAGCTCGTTCCGGGACAGGAAAGAGACCCAGTACTTC
d_call: -; v_call: TRBV6-6; j_call: TRBJ1-5; clone_size: -; cdr3_aa: CAGRRGESQPQHF; cdr3_nt: TGTGCCGGTCGCAGGGGAGAGAGTCAGCCCCAGCATTTT
d_call: -; v_call: TRBV12-3/TRBV12-4; j_call: TRBJ1-2; clone_size: few; cdr3_aa: CASSDRSGYTF; cdr3_nt: TGTGCCAGCAGTGACAGGTCGGGCTACACCTTC
d_call: -; v_call: TRBV9; j_call: TRBJ1-2; clone_size: once; cdr3_aa: CASSQDWGGYGYTF; cdr3_nt: TGTGCCAGCAGCCAAGACTGGGGAGGCTATGGCTACACCTTC
d_call: TRBD1; v_call: TRBV28; j_call: TRBJ1-6; clone_size: -; cdr3_aa: CASSPGTDDSPLHF; cdr3_nt: TGTGCCAGCAGTCCCGGGACAGACGATTCACCCCTCCACTTT
d_call: TRBD2; v_call: TRBV11-3; j_call: TRBJ2-1; clone_size: -; cdr3_aa: CASSSGTSGNNEQFF; cdr3_nt: TGTGCCAGCAGCTCCGGGACTAGCGGCAACAATGAGCAGTTCTTC
d_call: -; v_call: TRBV11-2; j_call: TRBJ1-6; clone_size: -; cdr3_aa: CASSLDPDSPLHF; cdr3_nt: TGTGCCAGCAGCTTAGATCCTGACAGCCCCCTCCACTTT
d_call: TRBD1; v_call: TRBV30; j_call: TRBJ1-1; clone_size: -; cdr3_aa: CAWSPVDRGTEAFF; cdr3_nt: TGTGCCTGGAGTCCTGTGGACAGGGGGACTGAAGCTTTCTTT
d_call: TRBD1; v_call: TRBV11-2; j_call: TRBJ1-5; clone_size: -; cdr3_aa: CASSLRTGSNQPQHF; cdr3_nt: TGTGCCAGCAGCTTACGGACAGGGTCAAATCAGCCCCAGCATTTT
d_call: TRBD1; v_call: TRBV27; j_call: TRBJ1-1; clone_size: -; cdr3_aa: CAILIGTGENTEAFF; cdr3_nt: TGTGCCATACTCATTGGGACAGGGGAGAACACTGAAGCTTTCTTT
d_call: -; v_call: TRBV2; j_call: TRBJ1-5; clone_size: once; cdr3_aa: CASSEAPVSNQPQHF; cdr3_nt: TGTGCCAGCAGTGAAGCCCCGGTTAGCAATCAGCCCCAGCATTTT
d_call: TRBD1; v_call: TRBV19; j_call: TRBJ1-5; clone_size: few; cdr3_aa: CASTNWDRGHQPQHF; cdr3_nt: TGTGCCAGTACAAATTGGGACAGGGGGCATCAGCCCCAGCATTTT
d_call: TRBD1; v_call: TRBV6-4; j_call: TRBJ1-1; clone_size: -; cdr3_aa: CASSLEQGSEAFF; cdr3_nt: TGTGCCAGCAGCTTGGAACAGGGGTCTGAAGCTTTCTTT
d_call: TRBD2; v_call: TRBV5-5; j_call: TRBJ2-1; clone_size: -; cdr3_aa: CASSLFPAGGYNEQFF; cdr3_nt: TGTGCCAGCAGCTTGTTTCCAGCGGGGGGTTACAATGAGCAGTTCTTC
d_call: -; v_call: TRBV24-1; j_call: TRBJ2-1; clone_size: -; cdr3_aa: CATSLVGNEQFF; cdr3_nt: TGTGCCACCAGTTTGGTCGGTAATGAGCAGTTCTTC
d_call: -; v_call: TRBV28; j_call: TRBJ2-3; clone_size: -; cdr3_aa: CASSLHSTDTQYF; cdr3_nt: TGTGCCAGCAGTTTACACTCCACAGATACGCAGTATTTT